Following are 26 T cell receptor beta chains from one sample sequenced in a study of T-cell reconstitution after alpha-beta-depleted transplantation in children. Preparation of the TCRbeta library involved a method that used unique molecular identifiers. TCRdb reprocessed the PCR reads with MiXCR, giving one entry per CDR3 protein. This sample has some 550,000 distinct CDR3 sequences, with roughly 24% found just once. Specimen: PBMCs, mostly from graft donor cells, collected 360 days after TCRalphabeta/CD19-depleted stem cell transplant. The receptors come from a boy under two years old who had a stem cell transplant for acute myeloid leukemia, so the T cells may come from the graft donor.

This clonotype came up a few times. The CDR3 region is CASSLSGHNPYEQYF. In nucleotides, the CDR3 is TGTGCCAGCAGTTTATCGGGACACAACCCATACGAGCAGTACTTC. The chain carries TRBV27 and TRBJ2-7, with a weak D call TRBD1 (6 bases). The CDR3 runs 15 residues. Trimming removed 0 bases at V and 4 bases at J, with 13 bases between. CDR1 is MNHEY and CDR2 is SMNVEV in the germline V gene (reference sequence).

The rearrangement joins TRBV7-9 to TRBJ2-5; no definite D call. This CDR3 region has 15 residues. Germline V gene sequence: CDR1 SEHNR, CDR2 FQNEAQ (reference sequence). V lost 1 base to trimming and J lost 0 bases, with 9 bases between them. CDR3: CASSLGETDQETQYF. The CDR3 DNA follows: TGTGCCAGCAGCTTAGGGGAAACAGACCAAGAGACCCAGTACTTC.

This clonotype was observed a few times. This chain connects TRBV5-1 to TRBJ2-1, with D possibly matching TRBD2 (5 bases). CDR1 and CDR2 (germline): SGHRS, YFSETQ. V was clipped by 7 bases and J by 0 bases, with 11 bases between them. The CDR3 sequence is 14 residues long. CDR3 bases: TGCGCCAGCTCCGGGATTAGCTCCTACAATGAGCAGTTCTTC. Residues: CASSGISSYNEQFF. Full variable domain (missing parts from reference TRBV5-1 and TRBJ2-1): KAGVTQTPRYLIKTRGQQVTLSCSPISGHRSVSWYQQTPGQGLQFLFEYFSETQRNKGNFPGRFSGRQFSNSRSEMNVSTLELGDSALYLCASSGISSYNEQFFGPGTRLTVL.

This clonotype showed up just a few times. The V and J genes are TRBV7-3 and TRBJ2-1; 7 bases match TRBD2. The CDR3 is made up of 17 amino acids. The junction had 10 bases not matched to a gene; V was cut back by 5 bases and J by 0 bases. Germline V gene sequence: CDR1 SGHTA, CDR2 FQGTGA. The CDR3 DNA follows: TGTGCCAGCAGCGGACCAAGCGGGGTTGGCTCCTACAATGAGCAGTTCTTC. Protein product: CASSGPSGVGSYNEQFF.

This rearrangement joins TRBV6-5 to TRBJ2-1, with D tentatively TRBD2 (5 bases). The V end was cut by 4 bases, the J end by 0 bases, with 22 bases between. Germline V gene sequence: CDR1 MNHEY, CDR2 SVGAGI. The CDR3 is 19 amino acids. CDR3 sequence: CASSSGGRTEKSSYNEQFF. The CDR3 DNA reads TGTGCCAGCAGTTCAGGAGGCAGGACTGAAAAGAGCTCCTACAATGAGCAGTTCTTC.

This clonotype has just a few counts. The J gene is TRBJ1-1, the V gene TRBV12-3 or TRBV12-4; possibly TRBD1 for D (5 bases). This CDR3 comprises 12 residues. Trimming took 1 base from V and 9 from J, leaving 9 bases between them. The CDR3 DNA follows: TGTGCCAGCAGTTTAGGCGCAGGGAAAGCTTTCTTT. Protein: CASSLGAGKAFF.

The chain has TRBV27 and TRBJ2-5, with D perhaps matching TRBD2 (5 bases). With 4 bases removed from V and 7 bases from J, the gap between germline ends came to 13 bases. Germline values: CDR1 MNHEY, CDR2 SMNVEV (reference sequence). CDR3 size: 13 residues. The CDR3 is CASSYRGSGTQYF. CDR3 nucleotides: TGTGCCAGCAGTTATCGGGGTTCGGGGACCCAGTACTTC.

This clonotype came up many times. The chain carries TRBV6-5 and TRBJ1-3; D gene unclear. The V gene's germline CDR1 is MNHEY and CDR2 SVGAGI. The CDR3 covers 14 residues. V was cut by 4 bases and J by 1 base, with 8 bases left in between. CDR3 protein: CASSLGKSGNTIYF. The CDR3 DNA reads TGTGCCAGCAGTTTGGGGAAATCTGGAAACACCATATATTTT.

The V call is TRBV12-3 or TRBV12-4, the J call TRBJ2-7, with 7 bases identical to TRBD2. J lost 2 bases, V lost 7 bases, and 5 bases had no gene match. The CDR3 covers 13 residues. CDR3 loop: CASIPGRAYEQYF. CDR3 coding DNA: TGTGCCAGCATTCCGGGGAGGGCCTACGAGCAGTACTTC.

The chain carries TRBV7-6 and TRBJ2-3, with 8 bases lining up with TRBD2. Germline loops: CDR1 SGHVS, CDR2 FNYEAQ. The CDR3 extends over 15 amino acids. Trimming removed 3 bases from V and 2 bases from J; junction bases left unmatched: 4. This CDR3 is CASSLYGGDTDTQYF. The CDR3 DNA reads as TGTGCCAGCAGCTTGTACGGGGGGGACACAGATACGCAGTATTTT.

This clonotype turned up a few times. J is TRBJ1-1 and V is TRBV20-1; 7 nucleotides line up with TRBD1. J gave up 1 base and V 5 bases, and 7 bases lay outside the gene matches. The V gene's germline CDR1 is DFQATT and CDR2 SNEGSKA (reference sequence). The CDR3 runs 14 residues. CDR3 in DNA: TGCAGTGCTCCTAGACAGGGTTGGAACACTGAAGCTTTCTTT. It encodes CSAPRQGWNTEAFF.

The table lists this clonotype with many counts. The V and J genes are TRBV4-1 and TRBJ1-1; D gene uncertain. This CDR3 region has 13 residues. Per the germline V gene, CDR1 is MGHRA and CDR2 is YSYEKL. The V gene lost 3 bases and the J gene lost 3 bases, with 8 bases spanning the gap. This CDR3 reads CASSHILDTEAFF. The CDR3 DNA sequence: TGCGCCAGCAGCCACATTCTCGACACTGAAGCTTTCTTT.

This chain uses TRBV5-1 with TRBJ2-2; D is perhaps TRBD1 (6 bases). V was shortened by 2 bases and J by 3 bases, with 14 bases between the two germline ends. The CDR3 consists of 16 residues. Germline CDR1 and CDR2: SGHRS and YFSETQ. CDR3 nucleotide sequence: TGCGCCAGCAGCTTTCAGGGGCATTTGGACACCGGGGAGCTGTTTTTT. Residues: CASSFQGHLDTGELFF.

The sample holds a few counts of this clonotype. This sequence may be a read error, since a much larger clone differs from it by one base. The rearrangement joins TRBV12-3 or TRBV12-4 to TRBJ2-5; maybe TRBD2 (6 bases). Trimming took 2 bases from V and 3 from J, leaving 7 bases between them. The CDR3 loop spans 13 amino acids. CDR3 sequence reads: CASSLREEETQYF. CDR3 bases: TGTGCCAGCAGTTTAAGGGAGGAAGAGACCCAGTACTTC.

This clonotype was counted at least ten times. This chain joins TRBV5-1 and TRBJ2-7; D is undetermined. Germline values: CDR1 SGHRS, CDR2 YFSETQ. V was shortened by 0 bases and J by 3 bases, with 4 bases between the two germline ends. The CDR3 spans 12 residues. CDR3 protein: CASSLDLYEQYF. The CDR3 nucleotides read TGCGCCAGCAGCTTGGATCTCTACGAGCAGTACTTC.

The chain joins TRBV11-2 to TRBJ2-5, with D possibly being TRBD1 (6 bases). Trimming took off 1 base at V and 2 bases at J, with 14 bases between the two ends. CDR1 is SGHAT, CDR2 FQNNGV, per germline. This CDR3 comprises 16 residues. CDR3 amino acids: CASSLGGQRTQETQYF. The CDR3 DNA reads TGTGCCAGCAGCTTAGGAGGACAGAGGACTCAAGAGACCCAGTACTTC. Combining the CDR3 with reference TRBV11-2 and TRBJ2-5 gives the whole variable domain EAGVAQSPRYKIIEKRQSVAFWCNPISGHATLYWYQQILGQGPKLLIQFQNNGVVDDSQLPKDRFSAERLKGVDSTLKIQPAKLEDSAVYLCASSLGGQRTQETQYFGPGTRLLVL.

This clonotype was observed a handful of times. This chain's CDR3 is CASSLLGGYQPQHF. In nucleotides, the CDR3 is TGTGCCAGCAGTTTATTGGGGGGTTATCAGCCCCAGCATTTT. The chain is built from TRBV12-3 or TRBV12-4 and TRBJ1-5; a weak D match, TRBD1 (5 bases). V shed 2 bases and J shed 5 bases, with 10 bases lying between them. The CDR3 is 14 amino acids.

V and J are TRBV20-1 and TRBJ2-5, with TRBD2 matching over 7 bases. J gave up 0 bases and V 3 bases, and 7 bases lay outside the gene matches. CDR3 length: 15 residues. CDR1 and CDR2 from the germline V gene are DFQATT and SNEGSKA (reference sequence). The CDR3 region is CSARGTGGDQETQYF. CDR3 DNA sequence: TGCAGTGCTAGGGGAACTGGGGGGGACCAAGAGACCCAGTACTTC.

The gene calls are TRBV21-1 and TRBJ2-3; TRBD1, the table's D call, was not compared with the DNA. TRBV21-1 counts as a pseudogene. The CDR3 loop spans 15 amino acids. The CDR3 DNA reads TGTGCCAGCACTCAGACAGGGGCTTACACAGATACGCAGTATTTT. Translation: CASTQTGAYTDTQYF.

The rearrangement joins TRBV20-1 to TRBJ1-2; tentative D call: TRBD1 (5 bases). There are 15 residues in the CDR3. Looked up from germline, CDR1 is DFQATT and CDR2 is SNEGSKA (reference sequence). The V end was cut by 0 bases, the J end by 4 bases, with 15 bases between. This CDR3 reads CSARDVGGWSYGYTF. The CDR3 DNA sequence: TGCAGTGCTAGAGATGTCGGGGGGTGGAGCTATGGCTACACCTTC.

In this sample, this clonotype turned up once. This chain links TRBV7-9 with TRBJ2-7; the D gene could be TRBD1 or TRBD2 (6 bases each). V was cut by 8 bases and J by 9 bases, with 17 bases left in between. Per germline, CDR1 SEHNR and CDR2 FQNEAQ (reference sequence). CDR3 length: 12 residues. The CDR3: CASALQGLPQYV. The CDR3 nucleotides read TGTGCCAGCGCTTTACAGGGACTCCCGCAGTACGTC.

The table lists this clonotype with a few counts. This chain links TRBV6-1 with TRBJ1-2, with 8 positions matching TRBD1. Trimming cost V 5 bases and J 4 bases; bases outside gene matches: 6. This CDR3 is 14 amino acids long. Germline loops: CDR1 MNHNS, CDR2 SASEGT. CDR3 region: CASSPSGGFYGYTF. The CDR3 region has the DNA TGTGCCAGCAGTCCTTCAGGGGGCTTCTATGGCTACACCTTC.

J is TRBJ2-3 and V is TRBV12-3 or TRBV12-4, with D unclear. There are 12 residues in the CDR3. V lost 6 bases to trimming and J lost 9 bases, with 13 bases between them. The CDR3 DNA reads as TGTGCCAGCAGCAACGAACTCTCCACGCAGTATTTT. It yields the protein CASSNELSTQYF.

This rearrangement joins TRBV10-2 to TRBJ2-5; D remains ambiguous. The V end lost 10 bases, the J end lost 5 bases, and 11 bases lay between the germline ends. This CDR3 region has 11 residues. CDR1 WSHSY and CDR2 SAAADI come from the germline V gene. The CDR3 sequence is CAIHRVETQYF. CDR3 nucleotide sequence: TGCGCCATCCATAGGGTGGAGACCCAGTACTTC.

The chain is built from TRBV27 and TRBJ1-1; D gene uncertain. The CDR3 has 15 residues. The germline V and J ends were trimmed by 5 bases and 0 bases, with 13 bases remaining between them. The germline V gene encodes CDR1 MNHEY and CDR2 SMNVEV (reference sequence). This CDR3 reads CASSTIYGLNTEAFF. Written as DNA, the CDR3 is TGTGCCAGCAGTACCATTTACGGGCTGAACACTGAAGCTTTCTTT.

This clonotype showed up just a few times. CDR3 nucleotide sequence: TGTGCCAGCAGTTCCGGGGGACAGCAAGAGACCCAGTACTTC. Amino acids: CASSSGGQQETQYF. V and J are TRBV12-3 or TRBV12-4 and TRBJ2-5; a weak D match, TRBD1 (7 bases). The CDR3 consists of 14 residues. Trimming took off 4 bases at V and 2 bases at J, with 11 bases between the two ends.